This entry lists 25 T cell receptor beta chains sequenced from one sample in a study of T-cell reconstitution after alpha-beta-depleted transplantation in children. For TCRbeta, the library was prepared with unique molecular identifiers. TCRdb redid the calling of the PCR reads with MiXCR, one entry per CDR3 protein. The sample gives a few hundred thousand distinct CDR3 sequences, about a tenth of which show up once; 4.5% to 6% is in the top ten. The sample was PBMCs from the stem cell graft donor, taken from the stem cell graft. Every receptor here comes from a human donor who donated a stem cell graft to a child with acute myeloid leukemia.

This clonotype has more than one count but fewer than ten. The chain carries TRBV9 and TRBJ2-7; no clear D. Germline lookup yields CDR1 SGDLS and CDR2 YYNGEE. This CDR3 is 16 amino acids long. The V gene lost 0 bases and the J gene lost 0 bases, with 13 bases spanning the gap. CDR3 nucleotides: TGTGCCAGCAGCGTAGAGGGTCGAAGGAGCTCCTACGAGCAGTACGTC. Protein product: CASSVEGRRSSYEQYV.

This clonotype came up a few times. This chain uses TRBV7-9 with TRBJ2-2; D is perhaps TRBD2 (6 bases). Germline values: CDR1 SEHNR, CDR2 FQNEAQ (reference sequence). The CDR3 totals 16 residues. Trimming shortened V by 3 bases and J by 4 bases, and 15 bases separated the two germline ends. CDR3 DNA: TGTGCCAGCAGCTTTTCCCCGGGAGAGGGCACCGGGGAGCTGTTTTTT. As protein: CASSFSPGEGTGELFF.

The chain has TRBV20-1 and TRBJ1-1; D possibly corresponds to TRBD1 (5 bases). Germline assignment: CDR1 DFQATT and CDR2 SNEGSKA (reference sequence). Trimming left V 0 bases short and J 6 bases short, with 20 bases between. This CDR3 has 16 amino acids. CDR3 residues: CSARDHDRGFSPEAFF. The CDR3 nucleotides read TGCAGTGCTAGAGACCACGACAGAGGTTTTTCCCCTGAAGCTTTCTTT.

The chain is built from TRBV7-2 and TRBJ2-7; maybe TRBD1 (6 bases). Germline CDR1 SGHTA, CDR2 FQGNSA. The V gene lost 5 bases and the J gene lost 5 bases, with 16 bases spanning the gap. The CDR3 is made up of 14 amino acids. The CDR3 protein is CASSRTGNANEQYV. The CDR3 DNA reads TGTGCCAGCAGCCGCACAGGGAACGCCAACGAGCAGTACGTC.

This chain connects TRBV5-6 to TRBJ2-2; no clear D. V lost 1 base and J 5 bases, leaving 15 bases between the germline ends. This CDR3 comprises 16 residues. CDR1 and CDR2 from the germline V gene are SGHDT and YYEEEE. This CDR3 is CASSLSPTDYTGELFF. For the CDR3, the DNA is TGTGCCAGCAGCTTGTCACCCACGGATTATACCGGGGAGCTGTTTTTT.

This clonotype was counted only a few times. The chain links TRBV29-1 to TRBJ2-3; TRBD1 matches at 9 bases. After removal of 1 base from V and 1 base from J, the junction contained 12 bases not matched to a gene. Germline V gene sequence: CDR1 SQVTM, CDR2 ANQGSEA. The CDR3 extends over 18 amino acids. CDR3 in DNA: TGCAGCGTTGAAGCCCCCCTTTGGGGACAGGGCGGCACAGATACGCAGTATTTT. Translation: CSVEAPLWGQGGTDTQYF.

The chain has TRBV12-3 or TRBV12-4 and TRBJ1-1; D is uncertain. Trimming removed 0 bases from V and 3 bases from J, with 8 bases in between. The length of the CDR3 is 14 residues. The CDR3 nucleotides read TGTGCCAGCAGTTTAGCGCGCGGGTACACTGAAGCTTTCTTT. Translation gives CASSLARGYTEAFF.

This clonotype appeared a few times. This sequence joins TRBV12-3 or TRBV12-4 and TRBJ2-1; D gene unclear. V shed 3 bases and J shed 8 bases, with 8 bases lying between them. CDR3 length: 12 residues. This CDR3 reads CASSFPVDEQFF. DNA of the CDR3: TGTGCCAGCAGTTTTCCCGTCGATGAGCAGTTCTTC.

The gene calls are TRBV10-3 and TRBJ2-7, with D uncertain. Per germline, CDR1 ENHRY and CDR2 SYGVKD. CDR3 length: 11 amino acids. Trimming stripped 7 bases from V and 7 bases from J, with 11 bases between. The CDR3 protein is CAITDGIEQYF. The CDR3 region has the DNA TGTGCCATCACGGACGGTATTGAGCAGTACTTC.

This chain connects TRBV6-1 to TRBJ2-6, with no clear D. Trimming removed 6 bases at V and 0 bases at J, with 18 bases between. The CDR3 has 18 residues. The germline V gene encodes CDR1 MNHNS and CDR2 SASEGT. For the CDR3, the DNA is TGTGCCAGCAGAGGAAGTGGGCAGGTTCACTCTGGGGCCAACGTCCTGACTTTC. Residues: CASRGSGQVHSGANVLTF.

The chain couples TRBV5-5 to TRBJ2-7; 9 bases match TRBD2. This CDR3 region has 18 residues. Germline CDR1 SGHKS, CDR2 YYEKEE (reference sequence). After removal of 1 base from V and 0 bases from J, the junction contained 11 bases not matched to a gene. CDR3 sequence reads: CASSLSLAGPSSSYEQYF. DNA for the CDR3: TGTGCCAGCAGCTTGAGTCTAGCGGGACCCTCAAGCTCCTACGAGCAGTACTTC.

In this sample, this clonotype turned up many times. This chain uses TRBV29-1 with TRBJ2-2; TRBD1 matches 7 bases. This CDR3 has 16 residues. The V and J ends lost 1 base and 5 bases, in that order; junction bases with no gene match: 10. Germline V gene sequence: CDR1 SQVTM, CDR2 ANQGSEA. The CDR3 spells CSVEVRGQGRTGELFF. The CDR3 DNA sequence: TGCAGCGTTGAAGTTAGGGGGCAGGGTCGTACCGGGGAGCTGTTTTTT.

This chain connects TRBV4-1 to TRBJ2-3; no reliable D call. V lost 1 base to trimming and J lost 1 base, with 15 bases between them. Germline CDR1 reads MGHRA; CDR2 reads YSYEKL. CDR3 size: 17 residues. This CDR3 reads CASSQGSVAPRTDTQYF. Here the CDR3 DNA reads TGCGCCAGCAGCCAAGGTTCGGTAGCCCCCCGCACAGATACGCAGTATTTT.

This clonotype occurred a few times. This chain joins TRBV15 and TRBJ2-5; TRBD2 is a possible D gene (6 bases). The V and J ends lost 7 bases and 5 bases respectively, with 17 bases between them. CDR1 and CDR2 (germline): LNHNV, YYDKDF (reference sequence). This CDR3 contains 14 residues. CDR3 bases: TGTGCCACCAAGGTGCGGGGACCCTTGGAGACCCAGTACTTC. Amino acids: CATKVRGPLETQYF.

This clonotype occurred a few times. This sequence joins TRBV5-1 and TRBJ2-1; 13 positions match TRBD2. Germline-derived CDR1 and CDR2 are SGHRS and YFSETQ. The CDR3 contains 16 residues. V shed 5 bases, J shed 7 bases, and the junction held 9 bases outside the gene matches. CDR3 amino acids: CASRRLQTSGGNEQFF. The CDR3 nucleotides are TGCGCCAGCAGGCGCCTCCAGACTAGCGGGGGGAATGAGCAGTTCTTC.

Turning to this clonotype: At one of its ends the junction is not consistent with the germline gene, which may arise from a read error. The V call is TRBV29-1, the J call TRBJ2-6, with a tentative D call TRBD1 (5 bases). The length of the CDR3 is 15 residues. Germline CDR1 and CDR2: SQVTM and ANQGSEA. As DNA, the CDR3 is TGCGCAATGCTGACGTCACACTCTGGGGCCAACGGCCTGACTTTC. Translation gives CAMLTSHSGANGLTF.

In its sample, this clonotype was seen many times. The chain couples TRBV20-1 to TRBJ2-1; D not certain. The CDR3 runs 13 residues. Germline values: CDR1 DFQATT, CDR2 SNEGSKA (reference sequence). V dropped 3 bases and J dropped 4 bases, with 10 bases sitting between them. The DNA for the CDR3 is TGCAGTGCTAGGAGACTGCTTTACAATGAGCAGTTCTTC. Protein product: CSARRLLYNEQFF.

The chain combines TRBV7-2 with TRBJ2-7; 7 positions match TRBD2. Germline-derived CDR1 and CDR2 are SGHTA and FQGNSA. V lost 5 bases and J lost 0; bases outside the gene matches: 10. The CDR3 is 16 residues long. This chain's CDR3 is CASSQFPRESSYEQYF. CDR3 bases: TGTGCCAGCAGCCAATTTCCGCGGGAGAGCTCCTACGAGCAGTACTTC.

In its sample, this clonotype was seen a few times. The chain combines TRBV5-1 with TRBJ2-7, with D maybe TRBD2 (5 bases). This CDR3 has 13 amino acids. CDR1 and CDR2 (germline): SGHRS, YFSETQ. V lost 2 bases and J 4 bases, leaving 10 bases between the germline ends. The CDR3 DNA sequence: TGCGCCAGCAGCTTCGGGGATGAATACGAGCAGTACTTC. Translating it yields CASSFGDEYEQYF.

Many counts were recorded for this clonotype. J is TRBJ2-1 and V is TRBV12-3 or TRBV12-4, with D uncertain. V dropped 8 bases and J dropped 9 bases, with 11 bases sitting between them. The CDR3 sequence is 11 residues long. The CDR3 sequence is CASRTFGEQFF. The DNA of the CDR3 is TGTGCCAGCCGAACGTTCGGTGAGCAGTTCTTC.

A note on this clonotype: Its ends do not fully match the called genes, so a read error is possible. The chain combines TRBV6-2 or TRBV6-3 with TRBJ2-1; 10 bases line up with TRBD2. Germline V lookup: CDR1 MNHEY, CDR2 SVGEGT. CDR3 length: 11 residues. CDR3 residues: CASSYPGLAVF. CDR3 coding DNA: TGTGCCAGCAGTTACCCCGGACTAGCGGTCTTC.

This clonotype was counted between two and nine times. This chain uses TRBV18 with TRBJ2-5; 10 nucleotides match TRBD1. The CDR3 sequence is 15 residues long. CDR1 and CDR2 from the germline V gene are KGHSH and LQKENI. V trimming: 3 bases; J trimming: 4 bases; junction bases outside the gene matches: 5. The CDR3 loop is CASSPVGQGGETQYF. The DNA of the CDR3 is TGTGCCAGCTCACCGGTCGGACAGGGGGGAGAGACCCAGTACTTC.

The V call is TRBV5-1, the J call TRBJ1-1, with D possibly TRBD1 on 5 matching bases. The CDR3 spans 13 residues. CDR1 and CDR2 from the germline V gene are SGHRS and YFSETQ. The V end lost 3 bases, the J end lost 5 bases, and 11 bases lay between the germline ends. CDR3 residues: CASSWGRGTEAFF. Here the CDR3 DNA reads TGCGCCAGCAGCTGGGGAAGGGGAACTGAAGCTTTCTTT.

The chain employs TRBV7-2 and TRBJ2-1; D remains ambiguous. CDR1 and CDR2 from the germline V gene are SGHTA and FQGNSA. The CDR3 runs to 14 residues. V lost 2 bases and J 7 bases, leaving 12 bases between the germline ends. The CDR3 reads CASSLTPRANEQFF. The CDR3 region has the DNA TGTGCCAGCAGCTTAACCCCTAGGGCGAATGAGCAGTTCTTC.

This clonotype was recorded a few times. The J gene is TRBJ1-1, the V gene TRBV20-1; 7 bases are a match to TRBD1. CDR1 and CDR2 (germline): DFQATT, SNEGSKA (reference sequence). This CDR3 is built from 13 residues. Trimming removed 6 bases from V and 6 bases from J; junction bases left unmatched: 10. The CDR3 bases are TGCAGTGCAGTGACAGGGAGGAAGTCTGAAGCTTTCTTT. Translated, it gives CSAVTGRKSEAFF.